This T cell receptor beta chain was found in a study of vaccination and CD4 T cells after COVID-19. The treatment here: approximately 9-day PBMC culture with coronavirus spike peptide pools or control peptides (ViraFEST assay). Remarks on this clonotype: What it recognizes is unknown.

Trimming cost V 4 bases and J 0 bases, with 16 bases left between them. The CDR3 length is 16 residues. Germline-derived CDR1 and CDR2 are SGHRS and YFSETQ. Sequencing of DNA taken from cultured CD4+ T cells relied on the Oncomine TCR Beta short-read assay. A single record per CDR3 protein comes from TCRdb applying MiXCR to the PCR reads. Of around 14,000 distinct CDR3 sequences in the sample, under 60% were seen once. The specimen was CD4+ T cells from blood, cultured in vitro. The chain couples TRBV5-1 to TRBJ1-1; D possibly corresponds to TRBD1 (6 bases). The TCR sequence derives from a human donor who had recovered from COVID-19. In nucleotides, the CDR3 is TGCGCCAGCAGCACTACCCGGGGGCTTATGAACACTGAAGCTTTCTTT. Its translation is CASSTTRGLMNTEAFF.